Each of the 18 T cell receptor beta chains below was sequenced from the same sample in a study of T cell repertoires in cytomegalovirus infection (dated by TCRdb to the late 2010s). The antigens for these receptors are not known. Sequencing instrument: Illumina HiSeq 1500. Using fastp at Q25 and MiXCR, TCRdb reprocessed the public reads and kept productive beta chains. When rows share a CDR3 protein, they turn into one entry using the most common DNA and genes. The sample table shows about 130,000 distinct CDR3 sequences, and more than 25% are seen once. The top ten clonotypes cover roughly 58% of the sample. The treatment or condition tag for this specimen amounts to: in vitro stimulation with specific CMV peptide epitopes to enrich CMV-specific T cells. The sequences come from CD8+ T cells from cultured PBMCs, collected from culture after CMV antigen stimulation. The receptors shown here come from a human donor in good health (CMV status not recorded). Some clones in this sample may be carry-over from other donors' samples.

This clonotype has more than one count but fewer than ten. The V call is TRBV5-1, the J call TRBJ1-1, with D perhaps matching TRBD1 (6 bases). Germline V gene sequence: CDR1 SGHRS, CDR2 YFSETQ. Trimming pared 0 bases from V and 1 base from J, leaving 10 bases between. The CDR3 loop spans 15 amino acids. The CDR3 region has the DNA TGCGCCAGCAGCTTGGGGGCAGGGGAGAACACTGAAGCTTTCTTT. It yields the protein CASSLGAGENTEAFF.

The V call is TRBV11-2, the J call TRBJ2-1; D remains ambiguous. Germline CDR1 and CDR2: SGHAT and FQNNGV. This CDR3 has 13 amino acids. V shed 3 bases and J shed 8 bases, with 11 bases lying between them. CDR3 sequence (DNA): TGTGCCAGCAGCTTGAGGTCGTGGTATGAGCAGTTCTTC. Its translation: CASSLRSWYEQFF.

Only a few counts were recorded for this clonotype. Here the CDR3 reads CSARGLAASTDTQYF. The CDR3 region has the DNA TGCAGTGCTAGAGGACTAGCGGCCAGCACAGATACGCAGTATTTT. The genes are TRBV20-1 and TRBJ2-3; 9 bases line up with TRBD2. The CDR3 has 15 residues. After removal of 1 base from V and 0 bases from J, the junction contained 2 bases not matched to a gene. Germline-derived CDR1 and CDR2 are DFQATT and SNEGSKA (reference sequence).

The chain joins TRBV7-8 to TRBJ1-1; D is unclear. V lost 8 bases and J 0 bases, leaving 16 bases between the germline ends. Per germline, CDR1 SGHVS and CDR2 FQNEAQ. The CDR3 is 15 amino acids. CDR3 sequence (DNA): TGTGCCAGCGGCTCCCGAGGGCAGATGAACACTGAAGCTTTCTTT. This translates into CASGSRGQMNTEAFF.

The J gene is TRBJ2-5, the V gene TRBV20-1; 9 nucleotides align to TRBD2. Germline CDR1 DFQATT, CDR2 SNEGSKA (reference sequence). This CDR3 spans 15 amino acids. With 0 bases clipped from V and 3 bases from J, the junction kept 5 bases outside the gene matches. The CDR3 DNA sequence: TGCAGTGCTAGAGATCCTAGGACTAGCGAAGAGACCCAGTACTTC. This translates into CSARDPRTSEETQYF.

A few counts support this clonotype. This chain links TRBV4-1 with TRBJ1-5; no definite D call. Trimming shortened V by 4 bases and J by 4 bases, and 23 bases separated the two germline ends. The CDR3 extends over 18 amino acids. Germline V gene lookup returns CDR1 MGHRA and CDR2 YSYEKL. The CDR3 region is CASSLYFPTQRANQPQHF. CDR3 DNA: TGCGCCAGCAGCCTCTACTTTCCGACGCAGAGGGCAAATCAGCCCCAGCATTTT.

V usage is TRBV19 and J usage is TRBJ2-7; TRBD1 aligns across 7 bases. The J segment lost 5 bases and the V segment lost 3 bases, leaving 10 bases of the junction unmatched. The CDR3 has 15 residues. CDR1 is LNHDA, CDR2 SQIVND, per germline (reference sequence). The CDR3 coding sequence is TGTGCCAGTAGTATGATGGCAGGGGGTTCCGACGAGCAGTACTTC. Protein sequence: CASSMMAGGSDEQYF.

This clonotype was detected only a few times. The J gene is TRBJ1-1, the V gene TRBV6-1; D unclear. Germline V gene sequence: CDR1 MNHNS, CDR2 SASEGT. The CDR3 runs 16 residues. Trimming left V 1 base short and J 1 base short, with 13 bases between. CDR3 coding DNA: TGTGCCAGCAGTGAAGACGGTGTGTACTCGAACACTGAAGCTTTCTTT. It is translated as CASSEDGVYSNTEAFF.

With regard to this clonotype: This could be a read error, since a much larger clone is one nucleotide away. The V call is TRBV12-5, the J call TRBJ1-1; 7 bases line up with TRBD1. Germline loops: CDR1 LGHNT, CDR2 FRNRAP. The CDR3 loop spans 16 amino acids. The CDR3 region is CASGLGVDRVNTVAFF. The CDR3 bases are TGTGCTAGTGGTTTGGGGGTTGACAGGGTGAACACTGTAGCTTTCTTT.

The genes are TRBV6-2 or TRBV6-3 and TRBJ2-7; D ambiguous. Germline V gene data show CDR1 as MNHEY and CDR2 as SVGEGT. This CDR3 is built from 12 residues. V was shortened by 5 bases and J by 2 bases, with 7 bases between the two germline ends. The CDR3 sequence: CASSPVTYEQYF. DNA of the CDR3: TGTGCCAGCAGTCCGGTCACCTACGAGCAGTACTTC.

The rearrangement uses TRBV4-1 and TRBJ1-3; 8 bases fit TRBD1. V lost 3 bases, J lost 0 bases, and 4 bases stayed unmatched. This CDR3 comprises 16 residues. The V gene's germline CDR1 is MGHRA and CDR2 YSYEKL. CDR3 amino acids: CASSQRDRSSGNTIYF. CDR3 sequence (DNA): TGCGCCAGCAGCCAGCGGGACAGGAGCTCTGGAAACACCATATATTTT.

On this clonotype itself: Mismatch with germline at one junction end may stem from a read error. V gene TRBV6-6 combines with J gene TRBJ1-2; 10 bases align to TRBD1. The germline gives CDR1 MNHNY, CDR2 SVGAGI (reference sequence). The CDR3 extends over 15 amino acids. CDR3 region: CASRYLMGQGYGYTF. DNA for the CDR3: TGTGCCAGCAGATACTTGATGGGACAGGGGTATGGCTACACCTTC.

The chain combines TRBV20-1 with TRBJ1-3; 11 bases line up with TRBD1. The CDR3 spans 16 residues. V shed 2 bases and J 3 bases; nucleotides not matched to a gene: 6. CDR1 and CDR2 from the germline V gene are DFQATT and SNEGSKA (reference sequence). Written as DNA, the CDR3 is TGCAGTGCTAGACTCGGGGGACAGGGGGTTGGAAACACCATATATTTT. Translating gives CSARLGGQGVGNTIYF.

To note about this clonotype: At one end the junction does not follow the germline gene, possibly because of a read error. This chain uses TRBV15 with TRBJ2-3, with a tentative D call TRBD2 (5 bases). The CDR3 has 16 amino acids. CDR1 LNHNV and CDR2 YYDKDF come from the germline V gene (reference sequence). CDR3 sequence reads: CATSTAFGVSTDTLYF. DNA of the CDR3: TGTGCCACCAGCACGGCTTTCGGGGTGAGCACAGATACGCTGTATTTT.

The chain joins TRBV6-1 to TRBJ2-7; D is perhaps TRBD1 or TRBD2 (5 bases each). The CDR3 contains 13 residues. CDR1 is MNHNS, CDR2 SASEGT, per germline. Trimming left V 5 bases short and J 3 bases short, with 11 bases between. The CDR3 DNA sequence: TGTGCCAGCAGTTACGGGGCAGTCTACGAGCAGTACTTC. It is translated as CASSYGAVYEQYF.

There are a few counts of this clonotype. The chain employs TRBV24-1 and TRBJ2-2; tentatively, D is TRBD1 (6 bases). Germline V lookup: CDR1 KGHDR, CDR2 SFDVKD. V lost 4 bases and J 2 bases, leaving 13 bases between the germline ends. The CDR3 runs 16 residues. The CDR3 DNA reads TGTGCCACCAGTGAACACAGGGTCTCTAACACCGGGGAGCTGTTTTTT. Amino acid sequence: CATSEHRVSNTGELFF.

This clonotype was picked up many times. This chain connects TRBV7-9 to TRBJ2-3; a possible D gene is TRBD2 (5 bases). Germline lookup yields CDR1 SEHNR and CDR2 FQNEAQ (reference sequence). This CDR3 has 15 residues. Deletions cut 5 bases from V and 5 bases from J, with 17 bases between. The DNA of the CDR3 is TGTGCCAGCAGCCCCAGTGGTCCGGAGGTAGATACGCAGTATTTT. Translating it yields CASSPSGPEVDTQYF. Filled out from reference TRBV7-9 and TRBJ2-3, the complete variable domain reads DTGVSQNPRHKITKRGQNVTFRCDPISEHNRLYWYRQTLGQGPEFLTYFQNEAQLEKSRLLSDRFSAERPKGSFSTLEIQRTEQGDSAMYLCASSPSGPEVDTQYFGPGTRLTVL.

This chain links TRBV7-2 with TRBJ1-1; D call uncertain. The V gene's germline CDR1 is SGHTA and CDR2 FQGNSA. CDR3 length: 18 residues. V was trimmed by 0 bases and J by 1 base, leaving 18 bases between them. The CDR3 DNA sequence: TGTGCCAGCAGCTTAGCGGGGAACCTTATGGGAACGAACACTGAAGCTTTCTTT. Protein product: CASSLAGNLMGTNTEAFF. The full variable domain, its missing parts supplied by reference TRBV7-2 and TRBJ1-1, is GAGVSQSPSNKVTEKGKDVELRCDPISGHTALYWYRQSLGQGLEFLIYFQGNSAPDKSGLPSDRFSAERTGGSVSTLTIQRTQQEDSAVYLCASSLAGNLMGTNTEAFFGQGTRLTVV.